These T cell receptor beta chains were read from a single sample in a study of Ad26.COV2.S vaccination and SARS-CoV-2 variants. Clones were read by immunoSEQ multiplex PCR, and TCRdb kept only the in-frame ones, dropping some. The sample holds 300,000 to 400,000 clones, 80% to 90% seen once. The source material was peripheral blood, sampled in a trial of Ad26.COV2.S vaccine versus placebo. Receptor source: a person between 18 and 60 years old who received the Ad26.COV2.S COVID-19 vaccine or a placebo. CDR3s include the opening cysteine and the closing phenylalanine or tryptophan. The D gene is left open where the match is weak. Not all rows give a size; the values are once, few, many and, for expanded clones, a class.

V	J	D	size	DNA	CDR3
TRBV5-1	TRBJ2-3	TRBD2	once	TGCGCCAGCAGCAAAGGACTAGCGGGCACAGATACGCAGTATTTT	CASSKGLAGTDTQYF
TRBV5-1	TRBJ2-3	TRBD1	-	TGCGCCAGCAGCTTGGAGCCGGGACAGGAGGTGATCGGTACGCAGTATTTT	CASSLEPGQEVIGTQYF
TRBV11-2	TRBJ2-1	-	-	TGTGCCAGCAGGTCCGCTGGTGAGAATGAGCAGTTCTTC	CASRSAGENEQFF
TRBV5-1	TRBJ2-5	-	-	TGCGCCAGCAGCTTGCGGGGGGCGGGTGAGACCCAGTACTTC	CASSLRGAGETQYF
TRBV14	TRBJ2-1	-	-	TGTGCCAGCAGCGCGACTAGAGTCGGTGAGCAGTTCTTC	CASSATRVGEQFF
TRBV5-1	TRBJ1-4	-	-	TGCGCCAGCAGCTTACCGGAGGGTACGACTAATGAAAAACTGTTTTTT	CASSLPEGTTNEKLFF
TRBV21-1	TRBJ1-5	-	few	TGTGCCAGCAGCAATCTCATCGGACACTCCAATATAGCAATCATACCCTATCTGCCCCAGCATTTT	CASSNLIGHSNIAIIPYLPQHF
TRBV7-2	TRBJ2-4	-	-	TGTGCCAGCAGCTTAGTAGGCCAGGTAGCCAAAAACATTCAGTACTTC	CASSLVGQVAKNIQYF
TRBV27	TRBJ2-5	TRBD1	-	TGTGCCAGCAGTTTTCAGGGGGCGAACCAAGAGACCCAGTACTTC	CASSFQGANQETQYF
TRBV3-1/TRBV3-2	TRBJ2-7	TRBD2	-	TGTGCCAGCAGCCAAGCTGAGCGGGAGTTAGCCTACGAGCAGTACTTC	CASSQAERELAYEQYF
TRBV5-8	TRBJ1-5	TRBD1	-	TGTGCCAGCAGCTTCCGCCTAACAGGGGGGAGATCACCCCAGCATTTT	CASSFRLTGGRSPQHF
TRBV5-1	TRBJ2-3	-	-	TGCGCCAGCAGCTTTGGCAGCAGTGGAAGCACAGATACGCAGTATTTT	CASSFGSSGSTDTQYF
TRBV18	TRBJ1-2	-	-	TGTGCCAGCTCACCCCAGGACATAGCTAACTATGGCTACACCTTC	CASSPQDIANYGYTF
TRBV6-5	TRBJ1-1	-	-	TGTGCCAGCAGTTACTCGAAAGCCCGAATGAACACTGAAGCTTTCTTT	CASSYSKARMNTEAFF
TRBV25-1	TRBJ1-5	-	-	TGTGCCAGCCCCCCTTGGGAGAACAGGCAGCCCCAGCATTTT	CASPPWENRQPQHF
TRBV6-2/TRBV6-3	TRBJ1-5	-	-	TGTGCCAGCAGTTACTCTTCAGCATATCAGCCCCAGCATTTT	CASSYSSAYQPQHF
TRBV14	TRBJ1-3	-	-	TGTGCCAGCAGCACCGCCGCTGGAAACACCATATATTTT	CASSTAAGNTIYF
TRBV7-6	TRBJ2-7	-	-	TGTGCCAGCAGCTTAGCGAGTTCGGGGACGGGGCTATACGAGCAGTACTTC	CASSLASSGTGLYEQYF
TRBV28	TRBJ1-1	TRBD1	few	TGTGCCAGCAGTCCCACCCCGACAGGGCGTACTGAAGCTTTCTTT	CASSPTPTGRTEAFF
TRBV5-1	TRBJ1-2	TRBD1	-	TGCGCCAGCAGCTATTCTGACAGGGATGGCTACACCTTC	CASSYSDRDGYTF
TRBV6-5	TRBJ1-6	-	-	TGTGCCAGCAGTTACGGGGGGAATAATTCACCCCTCCACTTT	CASSYGGNNSPLHF
TRBV5-5	TRBJ2-3	-	once	TGTGCCAGCAGCTTGTTTCTCCTCGCAGATACGCAGTATTTT	CASSLFLLADTQYF
TRBV14	TRBJ1-1	-	-	TGTGCCAGCAGCCCCCGTAGGGACACTGAAGCTTTCTTT	CASSPRRDTEAFF
TRBV9	TRBJ1-4	-	few	TGTGCCAGCAGCGTAGATCTTCCGGGAGTACTGTTTTTT	CASSVDLPGVLFF
TRBV2	TRBJ2-5	-	once	TGTGCCAGCAGTGAACGTAGCGCCGAGACCCAGTACTTC	CASSERSAETQYF
TRBV30	TRBJ2-2	-	-	TGTGCCTGGAATGAGGGACGGGACACGATCACCGGGGAGCTGTTTTTT	CAWNEGRDTITGELFF
TRBV19	TRBJ1-5	TRBD1	few	TGTGCCAGTAACCCGGGACAGGGCTTTTTAAGCAATCAGCCCCAGCATTTT	CASNPGQGFLSNQPQHF
TRBV24-1	TRBJ1-3	-	-	TGTGCCACCAGTGACCCGGGCTCTGGAAACACCATATATTTT	CATSDPGSGNTIYF